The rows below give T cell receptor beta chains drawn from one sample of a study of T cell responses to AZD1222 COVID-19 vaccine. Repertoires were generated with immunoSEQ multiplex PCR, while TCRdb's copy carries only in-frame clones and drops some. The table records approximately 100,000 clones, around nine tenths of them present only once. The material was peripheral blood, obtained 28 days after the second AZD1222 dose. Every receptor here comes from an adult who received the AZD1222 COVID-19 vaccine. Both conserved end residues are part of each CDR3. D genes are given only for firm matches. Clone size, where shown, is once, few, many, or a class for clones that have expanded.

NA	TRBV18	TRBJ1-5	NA	TGTGCCAGCTCACCCAAGGAGGGCAATCAGCCCCAGCATTTT	CASSPKEGNQPQHF
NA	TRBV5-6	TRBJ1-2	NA	TGTGCCAGCAGCTCTACGGCTAACTATGGCTACACCTTC	CASSSTANYGYTF
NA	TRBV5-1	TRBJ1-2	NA	TGCGCCAGCAGCTTGGGGACGCTTAACTATGGCTACACCTTC	CASSLGTLNYGYTF
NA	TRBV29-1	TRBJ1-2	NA	TGCAGCGTTGACTTCGACCGGTATGGCTACACCTTC	CSVDFDRYGYTF
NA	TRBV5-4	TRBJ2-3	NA	TGTGCCAGCAGCTCTCCGGGACTTCACATCACAGATACGCAGTATTTT	CASSSPGLHITDTQYF
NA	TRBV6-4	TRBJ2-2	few	TGTGCCAGCAAGGCAGGGGAGGCCGGGGAGCTGTTTTTT	CASKAGEAGELFF
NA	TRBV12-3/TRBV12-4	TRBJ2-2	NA	TGTGCCAGCAGGGGGCCGAACACCGGGGAGCTGTTTTTT	CASRGPNTGELFF
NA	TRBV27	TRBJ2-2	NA	TGTGCCAGCAGGAGGGCCGCGGGCACCGGGGAGCTGTTTTTT	CASRRAAGTGELFF
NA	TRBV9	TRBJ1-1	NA	TGTGCCAGCAGCTCTCCAGGCAGGGCCACTGAAGCTTTCTTT	CASSSPGRATEAFF
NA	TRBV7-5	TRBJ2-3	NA	TGTGCCAGAAGCTTCGATTTGAGACTAGCGGGAAGTCACAGCACAGATACGCAGTATTTT	CARSFDLRLAGSHSTDTQYF
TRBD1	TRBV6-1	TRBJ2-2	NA	TGTGCCAGCAGTGTGAAGAGCCTCGGGACAGGGGGCTTGAACACCGGGGAGCTGTTTTTT	CASSVKSLGTGGLNTGELFF
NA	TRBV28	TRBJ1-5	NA	TGTGCCAGCAGTTTCCAGGTCGGGGTAGCTCAGCCCCAGCATTTT	CASSFQVGVAQPQHF
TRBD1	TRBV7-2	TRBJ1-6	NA	TGTGCCAGCAGCCCCCAGACAGGGCATAATTCACCCCTCCACTTT	CASSPQTGHNSPLHF
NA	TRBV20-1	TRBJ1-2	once	TGCAGTGCTAGTGTAAGACAGGCCCCTTATGGCTACACCTTC	CSASVRQAPYGYTF
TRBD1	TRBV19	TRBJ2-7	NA	TGTGCCAGTAGTCAGACAGGGTCCTACGAGCAGTACTTC	CASSQTGSYEQYF
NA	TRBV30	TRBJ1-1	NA	TGTGCCTGGAGTGCAGGACAGCCAGCTTTCTTT	CAWSAGQPAFF
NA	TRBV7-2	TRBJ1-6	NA	TGTGCCAGCAGCTTGAAGGGGAATAATTCACCCCTCCACTTT	CASSLKGNNSPLHF